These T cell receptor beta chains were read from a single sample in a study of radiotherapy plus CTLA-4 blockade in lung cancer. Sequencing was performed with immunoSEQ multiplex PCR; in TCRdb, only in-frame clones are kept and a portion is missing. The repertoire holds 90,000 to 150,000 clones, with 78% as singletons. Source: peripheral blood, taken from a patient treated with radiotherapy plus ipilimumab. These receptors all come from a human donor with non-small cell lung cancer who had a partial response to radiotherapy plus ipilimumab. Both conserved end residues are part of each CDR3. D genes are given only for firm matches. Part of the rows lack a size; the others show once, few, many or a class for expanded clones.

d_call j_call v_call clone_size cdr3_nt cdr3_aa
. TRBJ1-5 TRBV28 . TGTGCCAGCAGTTTATTGCTTTGGGGCAGGGGATTTCAGCCCCAGCATTTT CASSLLLWGRGFQPQHF
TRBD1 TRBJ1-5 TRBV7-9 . TGTGCCAGCAGCCCACAGGGGGGGAGTAGCAATCAGCCCCAGCATTTT CASSPQGGSSNQPQHF
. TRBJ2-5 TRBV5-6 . TGTGCCAGCAGCTTGGTTGTATTAAAGACCCAGTACTTC CASSLVVLKTQYF
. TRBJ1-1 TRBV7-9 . TGTGCCAGCGGAACAACGGGGGGCGCCGACACTGAAGCTTTCTTT CASGTTGGADTEAFF
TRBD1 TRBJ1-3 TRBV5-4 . TGTGCCAGCAGCCGGGGACAGGGTACGAACACCATATATTTT CASSRGQGTNTIYF
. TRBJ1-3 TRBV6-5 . TGTGCCAGCAGTTACTCGAATCAGGGGACTGGAAACACCATATATTTT CASSYSNQGTGNTIYF
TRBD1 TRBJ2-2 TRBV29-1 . TGCAGCGTCTCAGCCGGGACAGACTTCACCGGGGAGCTGTTTTTT CSVSAGTDFTGELFF
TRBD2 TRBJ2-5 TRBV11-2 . TGTGCCAGCGCCCTACTAGCGGGAAGTAAAGAGACCCAGTACTTC CASALLAGSKETQYF
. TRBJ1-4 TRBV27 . TGTGCCAGCAGGGACCTAGGGACACGTGAAAAACTGTTTTTT CASRDLGTREKLFF
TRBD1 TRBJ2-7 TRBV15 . TGTGCCACCAGCAGACGACCGGGACAGCTATCCTACGAGCAGTACTTC CATSRRPGQLSYEQYF
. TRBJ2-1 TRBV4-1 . TGCGCCAGCAGCCAAGGTCTGAGCTCCTACAATGAGCAGTTCTTC CASSQGLSSYNEQFF
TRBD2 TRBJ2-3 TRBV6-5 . TGTGCCAGCAGGGCGGGAGGGGTAGATACGCAGTATTTT CASRAGGVDTQYF
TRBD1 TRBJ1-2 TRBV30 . TGTGCCTGGAAGGCAGGGGGTTTATCTGGCTACACCTTC CAWKAGGLSGYTF
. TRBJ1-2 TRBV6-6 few TGTGCCAGCAGTTCAGACAGTAACTATGGCTACACCTTC CASSSDSNYGYTF
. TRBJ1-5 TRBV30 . TGTGCCTGGAGACAGGGCCATCAGCCCCAGCATTTT CAWRQGHQPQHF
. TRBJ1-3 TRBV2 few TGTGCCAGCAGTGAACACTCTGGAAACACCATATATTTT CASSEHSGNTIYF
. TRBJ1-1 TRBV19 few TGTGCCAGTAGTATAGTCAGTGGGAACACTGAAGCTTTCTTT CASSIVSGNTEAFF
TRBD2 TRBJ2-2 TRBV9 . TGTGCCAGCAGCGTAGGACTAGCGGGAGCCACCGGGGAGCTGTTTTTT CASSVGLAGATGELFF
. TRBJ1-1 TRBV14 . TGTGCCAGCAGCGCCTCGAGGGTTGAGGCTTTCTTT CASSASRVEAFF
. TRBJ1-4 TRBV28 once TGTGCCAGCAGTTTATTTTACAGGGCCACAACTAATGAAAAACTGTTTTTT CASSLFYRATTNEKLFF
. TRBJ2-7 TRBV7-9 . TGTGCCAGCAGCTTAATAGACAGGCCCTACGAGCAGTACTTC CASSLIDRPYEQYF
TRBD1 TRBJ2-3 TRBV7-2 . TGTGCCAGCAGCGGGGACAGGGCTAGCACAGATACGCAGTATTTT CASSGDRASTDTQYF
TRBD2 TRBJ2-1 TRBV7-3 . TGTGCCAGCAGCCCCCTAGCGGGAGTTTATGAGCAGTTCTTC CASSPLAGVYEQFF
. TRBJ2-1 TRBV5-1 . TGCGCCAGCAGCGTGAATCCACAGGGTAATGAGCAGTTCTTC CASSVNPQGNEQFF
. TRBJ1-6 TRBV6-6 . TGTGCCAGCAGTTACTCACAGGATTCACCCCTCCACTTT CASSYSQDSPLHF
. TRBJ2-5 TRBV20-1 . TGCCTGCTAGGCCACGGAGAGACCCAGTACTTC CLLGHGETQYF
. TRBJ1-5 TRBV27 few TGTGCCAGCAGTTACAGGGCCACTAGCAATCAGCCCCAGCATTTT CASSYRATSNQPQHF
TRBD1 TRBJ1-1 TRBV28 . TGTGCCAGCAGTCCGTGGACAGGGACTCCCTATGAAGCTTTCTTT CASSPWTGTPYEAFF
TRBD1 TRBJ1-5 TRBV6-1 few TGTGCCAGCAGTGACGGGACAGGGTTTCATCAGCCCCAGCATTTT CASSDGTGFHQPQHF
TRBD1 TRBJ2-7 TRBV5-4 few TGTGCCAGCAGCCAGGGACAGGGGGACTACGAGCAGTACTTC CASSQGQGDYEQYF
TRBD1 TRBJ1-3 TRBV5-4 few TGTGCCAGCAGCCAGGACAGGGCTTCCTCTGGAAACACCATATATTTT CASSQDRASSGNTIYF
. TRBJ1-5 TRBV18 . TGTGCCAGCTCACCACCGGGAGATAGCCGCCAGCCCCAGCATTTT CASSPPGDSRQPQHF
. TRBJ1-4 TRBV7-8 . TGTGCCAGCAGCTTAGGGGGGGGCAGAGGAGAAAAACTGTTTTTT CASSLGGGRGEKLFF
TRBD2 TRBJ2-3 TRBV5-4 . TGTGCCAGCAGCCCCCCCGGGACTAGCGGGGGGGGTACAGATACGCAGTATTTT CASSPPGTSGGGTDTQYF
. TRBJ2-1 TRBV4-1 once TGCGCCAGCAGCCAAGATTGGGCAGGGTACTACAATGAGCAGTTCTTC CASSQDWAGYYNEQFF
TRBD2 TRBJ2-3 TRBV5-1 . TGCGCCAGCAGCTCTCGCGGGGGTCGTATTGTCGCAGATACGCAGTATTTT CASSSRGGRIVADTQYF
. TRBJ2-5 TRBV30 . TGTGCCTGGAGTGTAGGGACTTTTCAAGAGACCCAGTACTTC CAWSVGTFQETQYF
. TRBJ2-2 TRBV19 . TGTGCCATTTCGTCCAGGGTTAACACCGGGGAGCTGTTTTTT CAISSRVNTGELFF
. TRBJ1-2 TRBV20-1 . TGCAGTGCTAGTTCAGGGCATGGCTACACCTTC CSASSGHGYTF
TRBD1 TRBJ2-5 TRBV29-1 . TGCAGCGTTCGGAACAGGGGCGTCGGGGAGACCCAGTACTTC CSVRNRGVGETQYF